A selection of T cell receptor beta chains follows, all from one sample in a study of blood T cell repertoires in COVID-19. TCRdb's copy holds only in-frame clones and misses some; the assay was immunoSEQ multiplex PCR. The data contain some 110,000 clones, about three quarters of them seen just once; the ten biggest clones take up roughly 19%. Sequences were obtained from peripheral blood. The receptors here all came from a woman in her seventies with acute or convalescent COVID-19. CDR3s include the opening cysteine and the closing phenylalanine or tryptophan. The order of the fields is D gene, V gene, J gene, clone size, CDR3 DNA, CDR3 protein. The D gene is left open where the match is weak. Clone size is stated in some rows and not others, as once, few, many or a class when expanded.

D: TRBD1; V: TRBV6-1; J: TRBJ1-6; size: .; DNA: TGTGCCAGCAGTGAAGTGGGACAGGGTACACCCCTCCACTTT; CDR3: CASSEVGQGTPLHF
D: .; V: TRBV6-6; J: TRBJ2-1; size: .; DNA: TGTGCCAGCAGTAGGGGGACGCCTGAGTCTCGGTTCTTC; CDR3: CASSRGTPESRFF
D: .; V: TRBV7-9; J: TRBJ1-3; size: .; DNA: TGTGCCAGCAGCTTAGCAGGGGCTGGAAACACCATATATTTT; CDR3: CASSLAGAGNTIYF
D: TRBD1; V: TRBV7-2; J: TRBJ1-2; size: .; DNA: TGTGCCAGCACCTCCCCTTCCGGACAGGACTATGGCTACACCTTC; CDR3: CASTSPSGQDYGYTF
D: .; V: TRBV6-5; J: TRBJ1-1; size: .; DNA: TGTGCCAGCACAGGGATCTCAATGAACACTGAAGCTTTCTTT; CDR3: CASTGISMNTEAFF
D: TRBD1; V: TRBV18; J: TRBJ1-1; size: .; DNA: TGTGCCAGCTCAGACTACAGGGGGGGGAACACTGAAGCTTTCTTT; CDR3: CASSDYRGGNTEAFF
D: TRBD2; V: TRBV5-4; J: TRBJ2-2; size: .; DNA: TGTGCCAGCACCAAAAAGACTAGCGGGGGGGCTATCCTCACCGGGGAGCTGTTTTTT; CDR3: CASTKKTSGGAILTGELFF
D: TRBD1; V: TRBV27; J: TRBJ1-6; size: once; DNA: TGTGCCAGCAGTCAGGGGGCATGGGGCAATTCACCCCTCCACTTT; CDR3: CASSQGAWGNSPLHF
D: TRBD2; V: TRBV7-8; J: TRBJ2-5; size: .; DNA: TGTGCCAGCAGCTCCCTAGCGGGGGTTCCCCAAGAGACCCAGTACTTC; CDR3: CASSSLAGVPQETQYF
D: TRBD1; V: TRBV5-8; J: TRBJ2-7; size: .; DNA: TGTGCCAGCAGCCGTCACAGGGGAACGGACGAGCAGTACTTC; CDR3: CASSRHRGTDEQYF
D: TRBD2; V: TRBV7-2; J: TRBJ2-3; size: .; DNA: TGTGCCAGCAGGGAGGGACTAGCATCGGGCACAGATACGCAGTATTTT; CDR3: CASREGLASGTDTQYF
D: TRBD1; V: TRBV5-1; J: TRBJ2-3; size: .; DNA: TGCGCCAGCCGCGACAGGGGGCTGGGCACAGATACGCAGTATTTT; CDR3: CASRDRGLGTDTQYF
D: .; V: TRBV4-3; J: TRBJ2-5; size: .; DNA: TGCGCCAGCAGCCAAGGCCCACGGGTGACCCAGTACTTC; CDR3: CASSQGPRVTQYF
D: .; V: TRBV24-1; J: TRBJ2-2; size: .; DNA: TGTGCCACCAGTGACTCAGACAGGAACACCGGGGAGCTGTTTTTT; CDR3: CATSDSDRNTGELFF
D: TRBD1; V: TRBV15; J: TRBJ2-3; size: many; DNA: TGTGCCACCAGCATCTACAGGGGTGGGGCAGATACGCAGTATTTT; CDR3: CATSIYRGGADTQYF
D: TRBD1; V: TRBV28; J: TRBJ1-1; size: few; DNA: TGTGCCAGCAGTTCCCAGGGGGCTCGGACTGAAGCTTTCTTT; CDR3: CASSSQGARTEAFF
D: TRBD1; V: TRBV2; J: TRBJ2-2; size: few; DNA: TGTGCCAGCAGACAGGGGGCGACCGGGGAGCTGTTTTTT; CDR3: CASRQGATGELFF
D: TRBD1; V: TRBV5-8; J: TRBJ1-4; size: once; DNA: TGTGCCAGCAGCTTGGGTGACAGGGCCCGTGAAAAACTGTTTTTT; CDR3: CASSLGDRAREKLFF
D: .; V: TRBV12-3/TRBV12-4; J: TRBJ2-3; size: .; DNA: TGTGCCAGCGGACTAAGGGGCACAGATACGCAGTATTTT; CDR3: CASGLRGTDTQYF
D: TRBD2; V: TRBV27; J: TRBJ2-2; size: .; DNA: TGTGCCAGATGGGGGGGGACGGGAACCGGGGAGCTGTTTTTT; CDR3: CARWGGTGTGELFF
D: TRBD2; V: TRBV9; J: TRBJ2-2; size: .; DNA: TGTGCCAGCAGCCTAGGACTAGGCGACACCGGGGAGTTGTTTTTT; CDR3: CASSLGLGDTGELFF
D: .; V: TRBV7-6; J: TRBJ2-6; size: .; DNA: TGTGCCAGCAGCTTAGGAGGGTCTGGGGCCAACGTCCTGACTTTC; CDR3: CASSLGGSGANVLTF
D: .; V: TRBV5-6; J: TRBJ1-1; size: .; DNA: TGTGCCAGCAGCTCTGCGGTCTTCACTGAAGCTTTCTTT; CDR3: CASSSAVFTEAFF
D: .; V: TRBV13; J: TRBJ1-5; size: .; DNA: TGTGCCAGCAGCTTAGGGGCGGGGCAGCCCCAGCATTTT; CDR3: CASSLGAGQPQHF
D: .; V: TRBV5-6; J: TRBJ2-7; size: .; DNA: TGTGCCAGCAGCCTGAGGGGGGGCGTCTCCTACGAGCAGTACTTC; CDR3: CASSLRGGVSYEQYF
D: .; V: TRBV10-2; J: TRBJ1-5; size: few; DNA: TGCGCCAGCCAGGTGGAGGGATTCAATCAGCCCCAGCATTTT; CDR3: CASQVEGFNQPQHF
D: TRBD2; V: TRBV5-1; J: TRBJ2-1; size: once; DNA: TGCGCCAGCAGCTTCCCGAGCGGGGGGGCGACCAATGAGCAGTTCTTC; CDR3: CASSFPSGGATNEQFF
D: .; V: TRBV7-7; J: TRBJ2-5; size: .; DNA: TGTGCCAGCAGCCCGAGTGGGGGCGGGGAGACCCAGTACTTC; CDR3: CASSPSGGGETQYF
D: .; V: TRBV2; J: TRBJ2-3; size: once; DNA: TGTGCCAGCAGTTATTCTCCTTCTAGCACAGATACGCAGTATTTT; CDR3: CASSYSPSSTDTQYF
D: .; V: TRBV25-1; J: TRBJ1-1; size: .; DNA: TGTGCCAGCAGCTCCTGGGAGCACACTGAAGCTTTCTTT; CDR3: CASSSWEHTEAFF
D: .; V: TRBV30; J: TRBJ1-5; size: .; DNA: TGTGCCTGGAGTTCGCCGGGGTCGGCCACCTTTAGCAATCAGCCCCAGCATTTT; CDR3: CAWSSPGSATFSNQPQHF
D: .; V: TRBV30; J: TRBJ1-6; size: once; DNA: TGTGCCTGGAGCCACCAACGGGCCCTCCACTTT; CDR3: CAWSHQRALHF
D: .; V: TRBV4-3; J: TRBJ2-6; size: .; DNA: TGCGCCAGCAGCCAAGATGGGGGGTGGGTTATAGGGTCTGGGGCCAACGTCCTGACTTTC; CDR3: CASSQDGGWVIGSGANVLTF